Following are 10 T cell receptor beta chains from one sample sequenced in a study of T cell responses to AZD1222 COVID-19 vaccine. Some clones are missing from TCRdb's copy, which holds only in-frame ones; the method was immunoSEQ multiplex PCR. The table shows 100,000 or so clones, with 70% to 90% occurring only once. Sample: peripheral blood, taken on day 0 of AZD1222 vaccination. These receptors came from an adult in good health.

The V gene is TRBV12-5, the J gene TRBJ2-3; 12 bases line up with TRBD2. CDR3 length: 22 amino acids. Trimming cost V 0 bases and J 0 bases; bases outside gene matches: 16. Germline V gene sequence: CDR1 LGHNT, CDR2 FRNRAP. The CDR3 region is CASGLVILGLAGITASTDTQYF. The CDR3 DNA reads TGTGCTAGTGGTTTGGTAATCCTCGGACTAGCGGGAATTACTGCTAGCACAGATACGCAGTATTTT.

This chain uses TRBV28 with TRBJ2-7; the match to TRBD1 covers 7 bases. Germline assignment: CDR1 MDHEN and CDR2 SYDVKM. The CDR3 spans 13 residues. The trim removed 6 bases at V and 1 base at J, leaving 3 bases unmatched. This CDR3 reads CASSRGQSYEQYF. For the CDR3, the DNA is TGTGCCAGCAGCCGGGGACAGTCCTACGAGCAGTACTTC.

V usage is TRBV7-9 and J usage is TRBJ2-5; TRBD1 aligns across 9 bases. The ends lost 4 bases at V and 1 base at J; junction bases unmatched: 4. Germline CDR1 SEHNR, CDR2 FQNEAQ (reference sequence). This CDR3 is built from 15 residues. The CDR3 protein is CASSSNRGPQETQYF. The CDR3 DNA reads as TGTGCCAGCAGCTCCAACAGGGGGCCCCAAGAGACCCAGTACTTC.

The chain combines TRBV9 with TRBJ1-5, with TRBD1 as a possible D gene (5 bases). Germline V gives CDR1 SGDLS, CDR2 YYNGEE. The CDR3 runs 14 residues. Trimming removed 0 bases from V and 3 bases from J, with 7 bases in between. This chain's CDR3 is CASSVGQYNQPQHF. CDR3 DNA sequence: TGTGCCAGCAGCGTAGGACAGTACAATCAGCCCCAGCATTTT.

The V and J genes are TRBV7-9 and TRBJ2-6, with 8 bases identical to TRBD1. V was clipped by 3 bases and J by 4 bases; unmatched bases: 8. This CDR3 contains 17 residues. The germline V gene encodes CDR1 SEHNR and CDR2 FQNEAQ (reference sequence). The DNA for the CDR3 is TGTGCCAGCAGCTTGGGAACAGGGGGTTTCGGGGCCAACGTCCTGACTTTC. Its translation is CASSLGTGGFGANVLTF.

J is TRBJ1-1 and V is TRBV19; unclear D gene. There are 13 residues in the CDR3. The ends were cut back, 4 bases at V and 2 bases at J, with 8 bases in the middle. Germline-derived CDR1 and CDR2 are LNHDA and SQIVND (reference sequence). CDR3 nucleotide sequence: TGTGCCAGTAGTAATAAGGGTAACACTGAAGCTTTCTTT. Amino acids: CASSNKGNTEAFF.

The chain couples TRBV19 to TRBJ1-1; 9 positions match TRBD1. The ends lost 3 bases at V and 1 base at J; junction bases unmatched: 3. Germline V gene lookup returns CDR1 LNHDA and CDR2 SQIVND (reference sequence). The CDR3 consists of 15 residues. CDR3 region: CASSMDRGRNTEAFF. The CDR3 DNA is TGTGCCAGTAGTATGGACAGGGGAAGGAACACTGAAGCTTTCTTT.

Here the CDR3 reads CASSSWTGYQPQHF. Here the CDR3 DNA reads TGTGCCAGTTCAAGCTGGACAGGGTATCAGCCCCAGCATTTT. V is TRBV19 and J is TRBJ1-5; 8 bases line up with TRBD1. Germline CDR1 is LNHDA and CDR2 is SQIVND (reference sequence). This CDR3 is 14 amino acids long. The V and J ends lost 8 bases and 5 bases, in that order; junction bases with no gene match: 8.

The chain combines TRBV7-8 with TRBJ2-3; D tentatively fits TRBD1 or TRBD2 (5 bases each). This CDR3 is built from 15 residues. The germline V and J ends were trimmed by 4 bases and 4 bases, with 15 bases remaining between them. Germline V gene sequence: CDR1 SGHVS, CDR2 FQNEAQ. CDR3 nucleotides: TGTGCCAGCAGCTCTCAGACTCGGGGCGCAGATACGCAGTATTTT. It specifies CASSSQTRGADTQYF.

The genes are TRBV20-1 and TRBJ2-1, with 9 bases fitting TRBD2. The length of the CDR3 is 16 residues. Trimming cost V 3 bases and J 4 bases; bases outside gene matches: 10. Germline V CDR1 and CDR2: DFQATT, SNEGSKA (reference sequence). CDR3 residues: CSASLPSGKMYNEQFF. CDR3 DNA sequence: TGCAGTGCTAGTCTCCCTAGCGGGAAGATGTACAATGAGCAGTTCTTC.